These 12 T cell receptor beta chains were sequenced from one sample in a study of blood T cell repertoires in COVID-19. Clones were sequenced by immunoSEQ multiplex PCR, and TCRdb holds only the in-frame ones, with some missing. In the table there are about 74,000 clones, more than 75% of which are singletons. Sequenced input: peripheral blood. The receptors originated from a human donor in a cohort sampled during active COVID-19.

This chain connects TRBV12-5 to TRBJ2-1, with 9 bases lining up with TRBD1. V gave up 4 bases and J gave up 2 bases; unmatched junction bases: 6. Germline CDR1 and CDR2: LGHNT and FRNRAP. This CDR3 has 16 residues. Written as DNA, the CDR3 is TGTGCTAGTGGTTCCAACAGGGGGCCCCCCTACAATGAGCAGTTCTTC. Translating gives CASGSNRGPPYNEQFF.

The V gene is TRBV30, the J gene TRBJ1-2, with TRBD1 as a possible D gene (5 bases). Trimming shortened V by 1 base and J by 4 bases, and 16 bases separated the two germline ends. The CDR3 extends over 15 amino acids. Per the germline V gene, CDR1 is GTSNPN and CDR2 is SVGIG (reference sequence). CDR3: CAWSALRVPLYGYTF. DNA of the CDR3: TGTGCCTGGAGTGCCCTCAGGGTACCCCTCTATGGCTACACCTTC.

The chain combines TRBV10-3 with TRBJ1-6; 7 bases map to TRBD1. The trim removed 2 bases at V and 10 bases at J, leaving 8 bases unmatched. Germline-derived CDR1 and CDR2 are ENHRY and SYGVKD. This CDR3 is built from 15 residues. The CDR3 coding sequence is TGTGCCATCAGTGAGAGTCTGAACAGGGGCTCACCCCTCCACTTT. It encodes CAISESLNRGSPLHF.

This CDR3 is CAISESGLAGVGQYF. CDR3 nucleotides: TGTGCCATCAGTGAGTCGGGACTAGCGGGAGTTGGGCAGTACTTC. The chain carries TRBV10-3 and TRBJ2-7; 14 bases are shared with TRBD2. The CDR3 is 15 residues long. Germline CDR1 and CDR2: ENHRY and SYGVKD. The ends lost 0 bases at V and 9 bases at J; junction bases unmatched: 4.

The chain recombines TRBV6-1 with TRBJ2-1; perhaps TRBD2 as D (6 bases). Between the trimmed V and J ends, which lost 3 bases and 5 bases, there was a span of 11 bases. The V gene's germline CDR1 is MNHNS and CDR2 SASEGT. The CDR3 is 14 residues long. The CDR3 DNA sequence: TGTGCCAGCAGTGAGCAGGGCGGGAACAATGAGCAGTTCTTC. Its translation: CASSEQGGNNEQFF.

The rearrangement links TRBV28 to TRBJ2-7, with TRBD1 matching over 8 bases. The germline V gene has CDR1 MDHEN and CDR2 SYDVKM. The J segment lost 6 bases and the V segment lost 5 bases, leaving 12 bases of the junction unmatched. This CDR3 has 15 amino acids. The CDR3 DNA is TGTGCCAGCAGTCCTCGGACAGGGAGACGAGGCGAGCAGTACTTC. Translated: CASSPRTGRRGEQYF.

The gene calls are TRBV5-8 and TRBJ1-1; TRBD1 agrees at 7 bases. In germline, CDR1 is SGHTS, CDR2 YDEGEE. The CDR3 consists of 14 residues. Trimming removed 5 bases from V and 2 bases from J; junction bases left unmatched: 6. CDR3 coding DNA: TGTGCCAGCAGAGAGACAGGGATTAACACTGAAGCTTTCTTT. This translates into CASRETGINTEAFF.

This clone has only one observation. V is TRBV30 and J is TRBJ2-2, with D unresolved. V lost 3 bases, J lost 6 bases, and 2 bases lay in between. Germline-derived CDR1 and CDR2 are GTSNPN and SVGIG (reference sequence). The CDR3 spans 10 residues. CDR3 in DNA: TGTGCCTGGAGCGCCGGGGAGCTGTTTTTT. Protein: CAWSAGELFF.

The V and J genes are TRBV3-1 (or the pseudogene TRBV3-2) and TRBJ1-3; D is unclear. Germline CDR1 is LGHDT and CDR2 is YNNKEL (reference sequence). Trimming took 3 bases from V and 2 from J, leaving 14 bases between them. The CDR3 covers 16 residues. For the CDR3, the DNA is TGTGCCAGCAGCCATGCTTTTGAGGTCCCTGGAAACACCATATATTTT. Protein product: CASSHAFEVPGNTIYF.

This chain uses TRBV5-1 with TRBJ2-4; no clear D. V lost 0 bases and J 3 bases, leaving 4 bases between the germline ends. The CDR3 contains 13 residues. Germline CDR1 is SGHRS and CDR2 is YFSETQ. As DNA, the CDR3 is TGCGCCAGCAGCTTGGACAGCAAAAACATTCAGTACTTC. This codes for CASSLDSKNIQYF.

V and J are TRBV4-2 and TRBJ2-7, with D possibly matching TRBD1 (6 bases). Germline V gene lookup returns CDR1 LGHNA and CDR2 YNFKEQ. The V end lost 2 bases, the J end lost 0 bases, and 14 bases lay between the germline ends. The CDR3 spans 16 residues. The DNA of the CDR3 is TGTGCCAGCAGCCAACCTCTCGACAGGCCCTCCTACGAGCAGTACTTC. Its translation is CASSQPLDRPSYEQYF.

The chain couples TRBV15 to TRBJ2-7; a possible D gene is TRBD2 (6 bases). This CDR3 is built from 14 residues. Deletions cut 1 base from V and 2 bases from J, with 9 bases between. Germline V gene lookup returns CDR1 LNHNV and CDR2 YYDKDF (reference sequence). The CDR3 loop is CATSRGREAYEQYF. CDR3 sequence (DNA): TGTGCCACCAGCAGAGGCAGGGAGGCCTACGAGCAGTACTTC. Together with reference TRBV15 and TRBJ2-7, the CDR3 gives the full variable domain: DAMVIQNPRYQVTQFGKPVTLSCSQTLNHNVMYWYQQKSSQAPKLLFHYYDKDFNNEADTPDNFQSRRPNTSFCFLDIRSPGLGDTAMYLCATSRGREAYEQYFGPGTRLTVT.